This entry is about one T cell receptor beta chain. Antigen: not known. The data derive from a study of shared clonotypes between healthy human individuals. V shed 2 bases and J shed 4 bases, with 9 bases lying between them. CDR1 is MRHNA, CDR2 SNTAGT, per germline. The CDR3 covers 13 residues. Data came from immunoSEQ multiplex PCR; TCRdb stores just in-frame clones and leaves some out. The sample contains about 1.1 million clones, around three quarters of which appear only once. General study results and limits: Rarefaction exposed incomplete sorted-subset sequencing despite large depth.

This chain links TRBV6-4 with TRBJ2-7, with a weak D call TRBD2 (6 bases). Source material: memory CD4+ T cells from PBMCs. The sample's subset: CD45RA-negative fraction. The TCR was taken from a man younger than 35 in good health. Some clones in this sample may be carry-over from other donors' samples. DNA for the CDR3: TGTGCCAGCAGTGACGGGGAGGAGTACGAGCAGTACTTC. Encoded protein: CASSDGEEYEQYF.